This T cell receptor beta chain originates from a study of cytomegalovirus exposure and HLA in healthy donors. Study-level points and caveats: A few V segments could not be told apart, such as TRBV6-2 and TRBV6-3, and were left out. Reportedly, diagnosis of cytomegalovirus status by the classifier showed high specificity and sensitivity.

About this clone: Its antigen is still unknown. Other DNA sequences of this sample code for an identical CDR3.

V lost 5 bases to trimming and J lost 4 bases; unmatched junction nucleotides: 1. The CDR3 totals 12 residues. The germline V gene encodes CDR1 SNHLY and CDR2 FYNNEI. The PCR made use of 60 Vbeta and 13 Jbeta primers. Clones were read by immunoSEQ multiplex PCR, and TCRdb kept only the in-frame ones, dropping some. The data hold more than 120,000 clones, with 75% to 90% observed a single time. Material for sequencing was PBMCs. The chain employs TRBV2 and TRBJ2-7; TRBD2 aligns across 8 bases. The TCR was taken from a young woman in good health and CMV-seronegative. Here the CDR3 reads CASSSGSYEQYF. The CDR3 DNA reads TGTGCCAGCAGTAGCGGGAGTTACGAGCAGTACTTC.